This TCR beta chain was found in a study of T-cell reconstitution after alpha-beta-depleted transplantation in children. Findings and caveats of the study: TCRbeta diversity was high at day 60 in some patients (a result of surviving recipient T cells and thymic progenitors). Once a year had passed after transplant, T-cell counts and diversity came mostly from newly produced T cells. Roughly two months post-transplant, alpha-beta T cells reportedly originated from several hundred graft clones that had expanded.

For this clonotype: Its specificity is not known.

It was with unique molecular identifiers that the TCRbeta library was prepared. MiXCR, applied by TCRdb to the PCR reads, yields one record per CDR3 protein. There are about 200,000 distinct CDR3 sequences in the sample; 5.5% to 7% occur only once, and roughly 6% lies in the top ten. This CDR3 contains 16 residues. V lost 0 bases and J lost 6; bases outside the gene matches: 7. Germline lookup yields CDR1 SGHTA and CDR2 FQGNSA. Sequences were derived from PBMCs, sampled before TCRalphabeta/CD19-depleted stem cell transplant. The V call is TRBV7-2, the J call TRBJ2-2; TRBD2 agrees at 7 bases. This TCR was sampled from a boy between 2 and 10 years old with acute lymphoblastic leukemia, due to receive a stem cell transplant. In DNA form, the CDR3 reads TGTGCCAGCAGCTTAGCGGTTGGGCGGGAGCCCGGGGAGCTGTTTTTT. It encodes CASSLAVGREPGELFF.